This record looks at one T cell receptor (beta chain) sequence and its context. This specimen comes from a study of blood T cells in healthy people across ages. PCR was performed a second time for about 6 to 12 cycles using a sample-barcoded 5' primer and a J-beta primer mix. MiXCR, run by TCRdb on the 5' RACE reads, gives a single entry per CDR3 protein. The table has hundreds of thousands of distinct CDR3 sequences, 58% seen once; the top ten hold 20% to 25%. V lost 0 bases and J 3 bases, leaving 16 bases between the germline ends. CDR3 size: 17 residues. Per germline, CDR1 KGHDR and CDR2 SFDVKD. Sequenced input: blood. This chain uses TRBV24-1 with TRBJ1-2, with D unresolved. The sequence was collected from a man younger than 45 in good health. CDR3 loop: CATSDLPGDLEYYGYTF. The CDR3 DNA follows: TGTGCCACCAGTGATTTGCCGGGCGACCTCGAATACTATGGCTACACCTTC.